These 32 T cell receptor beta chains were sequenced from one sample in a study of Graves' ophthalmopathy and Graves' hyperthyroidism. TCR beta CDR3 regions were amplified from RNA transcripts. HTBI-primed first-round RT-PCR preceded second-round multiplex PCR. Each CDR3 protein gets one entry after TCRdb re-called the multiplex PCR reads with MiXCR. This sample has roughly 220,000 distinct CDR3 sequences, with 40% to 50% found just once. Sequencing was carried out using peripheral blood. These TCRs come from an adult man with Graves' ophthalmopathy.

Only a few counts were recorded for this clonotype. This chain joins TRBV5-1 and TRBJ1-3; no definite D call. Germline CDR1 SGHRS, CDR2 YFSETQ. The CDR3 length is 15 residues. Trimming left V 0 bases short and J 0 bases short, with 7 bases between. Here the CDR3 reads CASSLGDFSGNTIYF. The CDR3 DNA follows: TGCGCCAGCAGCTTGGGAGATTTCTCTGGAAACACCATATATTTT.

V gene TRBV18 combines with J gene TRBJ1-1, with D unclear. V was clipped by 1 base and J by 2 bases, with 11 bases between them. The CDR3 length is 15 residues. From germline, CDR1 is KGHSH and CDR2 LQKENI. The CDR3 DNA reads TGTGCCAGCTCACCACTCGTGTCCCCCAACACTGAAGCTTTCTTT. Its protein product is CASSPLVSPNTEAFF.

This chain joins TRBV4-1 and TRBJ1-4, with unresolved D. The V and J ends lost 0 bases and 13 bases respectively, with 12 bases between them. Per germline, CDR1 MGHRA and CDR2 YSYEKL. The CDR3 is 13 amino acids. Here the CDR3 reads CASSQDARETLFF. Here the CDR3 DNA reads TGCGCCAGCAGCCAAGACGCCCGGGAGACACTGTTTTTT.

The CDR3 nucleotides read TGTGCCAGCAGGGCTAGGACAGGGAGTGGCACTGAAGCTTTCTTT. Translated, it gives CASRARTGSGTEAFF. V and J are TRBV2 and TRBJ1-1; 8 bases agree with TRBD1. CDR3 length: 15 amino acids. The germline CDR1 and CDR2 sequences are SNHLY and FYNNEI. J lost 4 bases, V lost 6 bases, and 10 bases had no gene match.

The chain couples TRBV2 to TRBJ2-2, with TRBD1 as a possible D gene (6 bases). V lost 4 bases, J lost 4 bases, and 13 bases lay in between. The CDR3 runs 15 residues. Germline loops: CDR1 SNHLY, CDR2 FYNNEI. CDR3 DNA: TGTGCCAGCAGTGGATTACAGGGTAGCACCGGGGAGCTGTTTTTT. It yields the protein CASSGLQGSTGELFF.

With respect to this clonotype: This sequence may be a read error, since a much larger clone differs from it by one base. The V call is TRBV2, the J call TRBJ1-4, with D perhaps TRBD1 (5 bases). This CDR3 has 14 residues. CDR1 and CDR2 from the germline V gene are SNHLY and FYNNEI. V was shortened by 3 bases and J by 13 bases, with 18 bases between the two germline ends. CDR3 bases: TGTGCCAGCAGTGACCCACGGGAAGCCCAGGGACTGTTTTTT. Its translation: CASSDPREAQGLFF.

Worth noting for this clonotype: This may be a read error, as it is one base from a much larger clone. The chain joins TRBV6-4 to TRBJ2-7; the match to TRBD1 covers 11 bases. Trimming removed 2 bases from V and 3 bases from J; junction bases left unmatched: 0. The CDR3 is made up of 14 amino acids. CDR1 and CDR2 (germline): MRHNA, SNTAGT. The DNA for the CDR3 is TGTGCCAGCAGTGACGGGACAGGGGGCTACGAGCAGTACTTC. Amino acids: CASSDGTGGYEQYF.

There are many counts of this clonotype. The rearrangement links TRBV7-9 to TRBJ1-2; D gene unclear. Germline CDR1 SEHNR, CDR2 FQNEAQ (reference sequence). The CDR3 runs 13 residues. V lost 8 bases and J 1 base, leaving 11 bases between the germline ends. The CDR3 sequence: CASSPAGNYGYTF. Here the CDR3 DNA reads TGTGCCAGCTCCCCAGCGGGTAACTATGGCTACACCTTC.

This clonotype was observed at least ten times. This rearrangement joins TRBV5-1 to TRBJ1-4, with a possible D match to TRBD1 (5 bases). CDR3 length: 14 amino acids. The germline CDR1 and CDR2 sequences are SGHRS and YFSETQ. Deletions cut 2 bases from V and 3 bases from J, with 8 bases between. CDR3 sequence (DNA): TGCGCCAGCAGCTTTGGGGACGCTAATGAAAAACTGTTTTTT. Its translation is CASSFGDANEKLFF.

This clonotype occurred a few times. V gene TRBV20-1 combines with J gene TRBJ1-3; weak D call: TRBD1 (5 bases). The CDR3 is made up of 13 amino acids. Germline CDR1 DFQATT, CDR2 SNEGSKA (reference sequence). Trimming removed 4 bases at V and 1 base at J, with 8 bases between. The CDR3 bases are TGCAGTGCTATCGGGGGATCTGGAAACACCATATATTTT. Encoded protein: CSAIGGSGNTIYF.

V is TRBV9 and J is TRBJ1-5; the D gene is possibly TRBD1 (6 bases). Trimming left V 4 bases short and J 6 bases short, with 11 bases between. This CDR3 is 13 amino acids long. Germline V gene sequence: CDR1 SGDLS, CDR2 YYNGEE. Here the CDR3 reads CASSQDRIQPQHF. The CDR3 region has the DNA TGTGCCAGCAGCCAAGACAGGATTCAGCCCCAGCATTTT.

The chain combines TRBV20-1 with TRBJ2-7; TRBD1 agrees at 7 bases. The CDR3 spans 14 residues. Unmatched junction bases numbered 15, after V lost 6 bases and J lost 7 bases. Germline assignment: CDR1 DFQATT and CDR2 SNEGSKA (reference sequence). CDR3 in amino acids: CSAVRQGGVREQYF. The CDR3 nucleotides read TGCAGTGCCGTACGACAGGGTGGTGTGAGGGAGCAGTACTTC.

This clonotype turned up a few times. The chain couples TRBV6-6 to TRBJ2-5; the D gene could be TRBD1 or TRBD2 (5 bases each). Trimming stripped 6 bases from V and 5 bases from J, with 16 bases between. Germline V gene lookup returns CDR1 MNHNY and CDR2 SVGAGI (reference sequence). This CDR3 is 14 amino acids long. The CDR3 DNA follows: TGTGCCAGCAGAACGTCTCTAGGGGAGGAGACCCAGTACTTC. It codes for CASRTSLGEETQYF.

The CDR3 spells CAIKLDRGDYEQYF. The CDR3, as DNA: TGTGCCATCAAGCTAGACAGGGGAGACTACGAGCAGTACTTC. The chain couples TRBV10-3 to TRBJ2-7; 8 bases align to TRBD1. The length of the CDR3 is 14 residues. V dropped 7 bases and J dropped 3; count of bases not matched to a gene: 8. Germline V lookup: CDR1 ENHRY, CDR2 SYGVKD.

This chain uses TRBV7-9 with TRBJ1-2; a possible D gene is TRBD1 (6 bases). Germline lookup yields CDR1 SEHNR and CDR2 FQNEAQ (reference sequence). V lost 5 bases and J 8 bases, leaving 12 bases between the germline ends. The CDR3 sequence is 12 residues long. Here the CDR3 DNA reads TGTGCCAGCAGCGTCACAGGGTCGGGCTACACCTTC. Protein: CASSVTGSGYTF. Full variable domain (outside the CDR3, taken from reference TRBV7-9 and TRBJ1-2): DTGVSQNPRHKITKRGQNVTFRCDPISEHNRLYWYRQTLGQGPEFLTYFQNEAQLEKSRLLSDRFSAERPKGSFSTLEIQRTEQGDSAMYLCASSVTGSGYTFGSGTRLTVV.

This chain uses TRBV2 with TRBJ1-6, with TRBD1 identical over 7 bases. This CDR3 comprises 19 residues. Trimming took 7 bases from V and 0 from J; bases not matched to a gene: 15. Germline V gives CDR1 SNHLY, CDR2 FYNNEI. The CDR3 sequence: CASTRVGDRASSYNSPLHF. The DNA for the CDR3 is TGTGCCAGCACTAGGGTCGGAGACAGGGCGAGCTCCTATAATTCACCCCTCCACTTT.

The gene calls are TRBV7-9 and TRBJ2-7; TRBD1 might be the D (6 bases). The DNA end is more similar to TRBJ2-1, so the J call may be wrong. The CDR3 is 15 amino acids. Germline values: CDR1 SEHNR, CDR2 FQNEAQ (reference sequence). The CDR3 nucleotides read TGTGCCAGCACCTTGACGGACAGTATATACAATGAGCAGTTCTTC. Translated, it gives CASTLTDSIYNEQFF.

The CDR3 loop reads CSAWGSTGNDEKLFF. CDR3 nucleotides: TGCAGTGCTTGGGGGAGTACTGGGAACGATGAAAAACTGTTTTTT. The V and J genes are TRBV20-1 and TRBJ1-4, with a possible D match to TRBD1 (5 bases). Trimming took off 5 bases at V and 6 bases at J, with 19 bases between the two ends. Germline lookup yields CDR1 DFQATT and CDR2 SNEGSKA (reference sequence). CDR3 length: 15 amino acids.

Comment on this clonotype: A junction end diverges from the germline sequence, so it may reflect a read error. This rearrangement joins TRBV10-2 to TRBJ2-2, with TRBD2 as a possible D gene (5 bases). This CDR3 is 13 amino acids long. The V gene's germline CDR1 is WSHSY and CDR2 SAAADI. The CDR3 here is CASMARDTGELFF. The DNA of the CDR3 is TGTGCCAGCATGGCGCGGGACACCGGGGAGCTGTTTTTT.

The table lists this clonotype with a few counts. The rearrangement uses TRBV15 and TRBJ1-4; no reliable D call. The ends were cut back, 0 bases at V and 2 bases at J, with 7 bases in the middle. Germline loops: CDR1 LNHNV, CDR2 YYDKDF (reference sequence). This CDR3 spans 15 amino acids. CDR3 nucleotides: TGTGCCACCAGCAGAGATCGACGTACTAATGAAAAACTGTTTTTT. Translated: CATSRDRRTNEKLFF.

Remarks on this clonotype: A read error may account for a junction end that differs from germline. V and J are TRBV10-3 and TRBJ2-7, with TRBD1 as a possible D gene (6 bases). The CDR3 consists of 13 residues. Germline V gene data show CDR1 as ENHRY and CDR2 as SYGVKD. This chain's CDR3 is CASSPGQLHEQYF. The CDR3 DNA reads TGTGCCAGCAGTCCCGGACAGCTCCACGAGCAGTACTTC.

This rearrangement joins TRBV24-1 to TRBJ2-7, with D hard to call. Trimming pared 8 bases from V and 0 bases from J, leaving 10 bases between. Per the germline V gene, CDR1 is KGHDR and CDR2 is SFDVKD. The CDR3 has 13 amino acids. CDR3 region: CATKVEDSYEQYF. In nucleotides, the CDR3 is TGTGCCACCAAGGTAGAGGACTCCTACGAGCAGTACTTC.

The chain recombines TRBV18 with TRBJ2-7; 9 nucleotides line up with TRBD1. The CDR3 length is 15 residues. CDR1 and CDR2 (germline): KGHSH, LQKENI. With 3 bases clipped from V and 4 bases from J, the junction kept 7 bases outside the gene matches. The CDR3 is CASSPGGQGSYEQYF. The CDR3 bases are TGTGCCAGCTCACCGGGGGGACAGGGTTCATACGAGCAGTACTTC.

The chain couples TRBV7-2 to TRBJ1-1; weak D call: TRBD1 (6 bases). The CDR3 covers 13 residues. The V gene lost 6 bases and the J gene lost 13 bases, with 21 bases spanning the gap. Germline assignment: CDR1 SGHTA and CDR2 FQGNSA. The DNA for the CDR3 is TGTGCCAGCAGTTACGGGGCAGGGGATGTAGTTTTCTTT. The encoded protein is CASSYGAGDVVFF.

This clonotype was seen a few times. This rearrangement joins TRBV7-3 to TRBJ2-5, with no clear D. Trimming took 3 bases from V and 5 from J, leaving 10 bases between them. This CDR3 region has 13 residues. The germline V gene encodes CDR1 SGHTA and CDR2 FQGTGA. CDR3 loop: CASSLEYRETQYF. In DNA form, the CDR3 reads TGTGCCAGCAGCTTGGAATATAGGGAGACCCAGTACTTC. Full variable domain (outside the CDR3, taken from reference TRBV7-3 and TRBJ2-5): GAGVSQTPSNKVTEKGKYVELRCDPISGHTALYWYRQSLGQGPEFLIYFQGTGAADDSGLPNDRFFAVRPEGSVSTLKIQRTERGDSAVYLCASSLEYRETQYFGPGTRLLVL.

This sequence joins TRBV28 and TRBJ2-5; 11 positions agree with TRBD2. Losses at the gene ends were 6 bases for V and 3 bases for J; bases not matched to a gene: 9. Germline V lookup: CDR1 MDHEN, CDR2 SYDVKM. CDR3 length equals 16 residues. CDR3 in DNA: TGTGCCAGCAGCACATTAAATAGCGGGAGGGAAGAGACCCAGTACTTC. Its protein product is CASSTLNSGREETQYF.

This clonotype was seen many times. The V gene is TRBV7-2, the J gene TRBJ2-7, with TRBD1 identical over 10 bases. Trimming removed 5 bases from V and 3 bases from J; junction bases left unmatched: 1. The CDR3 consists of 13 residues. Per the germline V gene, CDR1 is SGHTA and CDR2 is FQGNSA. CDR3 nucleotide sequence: TGTGCCAGCAGCCGGGACAGGGGCTACGAGCAGTACTTC. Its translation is CASSRDRGYEQYF.

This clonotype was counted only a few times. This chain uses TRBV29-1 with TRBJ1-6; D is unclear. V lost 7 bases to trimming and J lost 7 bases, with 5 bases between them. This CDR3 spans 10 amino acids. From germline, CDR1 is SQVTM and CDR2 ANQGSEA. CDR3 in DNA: TGCAGCGCCTCAAATTCACCCCTCCACTTT. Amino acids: CSASNSPLHF.

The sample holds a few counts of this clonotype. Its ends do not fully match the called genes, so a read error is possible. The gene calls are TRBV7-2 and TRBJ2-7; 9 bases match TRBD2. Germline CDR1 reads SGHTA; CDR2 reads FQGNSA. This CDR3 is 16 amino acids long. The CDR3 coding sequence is TGTGCCAGCAGCCTAGCGGGACACAGGGTAATACTGGAGCAGTACTTC. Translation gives CASSLAGHRVILEQYF.

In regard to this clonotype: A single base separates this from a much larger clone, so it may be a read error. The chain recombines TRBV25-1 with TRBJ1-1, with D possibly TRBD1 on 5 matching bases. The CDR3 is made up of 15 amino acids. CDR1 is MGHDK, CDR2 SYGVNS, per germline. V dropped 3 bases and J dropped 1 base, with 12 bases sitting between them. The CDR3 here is CASSEETATNTEAFF. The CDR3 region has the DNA TGTGCCAGCAGTGAGGAGACAGCTACGAACACTGAAGCTTTCTTT.

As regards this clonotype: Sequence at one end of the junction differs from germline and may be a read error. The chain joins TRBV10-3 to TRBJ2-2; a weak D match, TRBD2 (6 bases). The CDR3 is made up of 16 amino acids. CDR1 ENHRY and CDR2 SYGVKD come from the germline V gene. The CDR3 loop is CASSEARERNTGELFF. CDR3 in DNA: TGTGCCAGCAGTGAAGCACGGGAGAGGAACACCGGGGAGCTGTTTTTT.

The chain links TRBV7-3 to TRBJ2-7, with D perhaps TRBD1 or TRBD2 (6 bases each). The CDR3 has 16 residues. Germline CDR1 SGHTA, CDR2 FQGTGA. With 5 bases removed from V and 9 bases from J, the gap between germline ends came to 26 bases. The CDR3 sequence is CASSPRGTTSTDTQYF. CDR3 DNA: TGTGCCAGCAGCCCGAGGGGGACAACTAGCACAGATACGCAGTACTTC.